A single sample gave rise to the 14 T cell receptor beta chains below, sequenced in a study of Graves' ophthalmopathy and Graves' hyperthyroidism. RNA transcripts yielded amplified TCR beta CDR3 regions. Following a first-round RT-PCR that used HTBI primers, a second-round multiplex PCR was carried out. TCRdb re-analysed the multiplex PCR reads in MiXCR, keeping a single row per CDR3 protein. The sample shows about 740,000 distinct CDR3 sequences, roughly two fifths of them seen only once. What was sequenced was peripheral blood. These receptors all stem from an adult man with Graves' ophthalmopathy.

This clonotype has a count of ten or more. The rearrangement uses TRBV2 and TRBJ2-7, with D possibly TRBD1 on 5 matching bases. The CDR3 loop spans 14 amino acids. The V gene's germline CDR1 is SNHLY and CDR2 FYNNEI. V was cut by 5 bases and J by 5 bases, with 16 bases left in between. CDR3 amino acids: CASSPVRAGHEQYF. The CDR3 nucleotides read TGTGCCAGCAGTCCCGTCAGGGCAGGGCACGAGCAGTACTTC. The full variable domain, completed using reference TRBV2 and TRBJ2-7, is EPEVTQTPSHQVTQMGQEVILRCVPISNHLYFYWYRQILGQKVEFLVSFYNNEISEKSEIFDDQFSVERPDGSNFTLKIRSTKLEDSAMYFCASSPVRAGHEQYFGPGTRLTVT.

The CDR3 DNA reads TGCAGCGGATCGGGACAGGATCAGGGCTACACCTTC. Protein product: CSGSGQDQGYTF. This rearrangement joins TRBV29-1 to TRBJ1-2; the match to TRBD1 covers 8 bases. The CDR3 contains 12 residues. The germline gives CDR1 SQVTM, CDR2 ANQGSEA. The junction had 9 bases not matched to a gene; V was cut back by 7 bases and J by 8 bases.

In the case of this clonotype: A single base separates this from a much larger clone, so it may be a read error. The chain joins TRBV5-5 to TRBJ2-7; a weak D match, TRBD1 (5 bases). V was shortened by 4 bases and J by 3 bases, with 17 bases between the two germline ends. The CDR3 has 15 residues. Looked up from germline, CDR1 is SGHKS and CDR2 is YYEKEE (reference sequence). This CDR3 reads CASSLTANSDYEQYF. As DNA, the CDR3 is TGTGCCAGCAGCCTGACAGCAAACTCCGACTACGAGCAGTACTTC.

This clonotype showed up just a few times. The CDR3 coding sequence is TGTGCCAGCAGCTTAGCGCTTCGATTTGGACAGGGGAACACTGAAGCTTTCTTT. This codes for CASSLALRFGQGNTEAFF. This chain joins TRBV7-2 and TRBJ1-1; 8 bases agree with TRBD1. The CDR3 has 18 amino acids. V shed 0 bases, J shed 1 base, and the junction held 10 bases outside the gene matches. Per the germline V gene, CDR1 is SGHTA and CDR2 is FQGNSA.

The CDR3 is CASSPVEQYF. CDR3 bases: TGTGCCAGCAGCCCAGTCGAGCAGTACTTC. The chain couples TRBV11-2 to TRBJ2-7; no clear D. The CDR3 runs 10 residues. Germline CDR1 and CDR2: SGHAT and FQNNGV. The V and J ends lost 5 bases and 6 bases respectively, with 5 bases between them.

This clonotype has a handful of counts. This chain links TRBV24-1 with TRBJ2-5, with D maybe TRBD2 (7 bases). The V gene lost 4 bases and the J gene lost 7 bases, with 27 bases spanning the gap. CDR1 is KGHDR and CDR2 is SFDVKD in the germline V gene. CDR3 size: 18 residues. This CDR3 reads CATSERKPRGGPIGTQYF. CDR3 DNA sequence: TGTGCCACCAGTGAACGGAAACCCCGCGGGGGCCCGATTGGGACCCAGTACTTC.

V gene TRBV5-6 combines with J gene TRBJ2-7, with TRBD1 matching 9 bases. CDR1 and CDR2 (germline): SGHDT, YYEEEE. The trim removed 4 bases at V and 6 bases at J, leaving 8 bases unmatched. The CDR3 is 14 amino acids. The CDR3 DNA reads as TGTGCCAGCAGCCGGATCGGGACAGGGAGCGAGCAGTACTTC. Amino acids: CASSRIGTGSEQYF.

In this sample, this clonotype turned up once. This chain joins TRBV20-1 and TRBJ1-2; D possibly corresponds to TRBD1 (6 bases). Trimming removed 4 bases from V and 2 bases from J, with 14 bases in between. CDR3 length equals 14 residues. Germline CDR1 is DFQATT and CDR2 is SNEGSKA (reference sequence). The CDR3 bases are TGCAGTGCTACCCGGTGCGACAGGAACTATGGCTACACCTTC. This translates into CSATRCDRNYGYTF.

This clonotype was observed a few times. The rearrangement uses TRBV12-3 or TRBV12-4 and TRBJ2-7; 8 bases fit TRBD1. J was trimmed by 6 bases and V by 1 base; bases with no gene match: 5. The CDR3 is made up of 14 amino acids. CDR3 nucleotide sequence: TGTGCCAGCAGTTTAGGGACAGGGTCTCTCGAGCAGTACTTC. Its translation: CASSLGTGSLEQYF.

This chain uses TRBV25-1 with TRBJ1-1; a possible D gene is TRBD1 (6 bases). The V gene's germline CDR1 is MGHDK and CDR2 SYGVNS. The CDR3 is 15 amino acids. V dropped 6 bases and J dropped 4 bases, with 18 bases sitting between them. The CDR3 region is CASSQKTGKSTEAFF. CDR3 DNA sequence: TGTGCCAGCAGCCAAAAAACAGGGAAGAGCACTGAAGCTTTCTTT.

This chain connects TRBV19 to TRBJ1-5; D may be TRBD1 (6 bases). Germline loops: CDR1 LNHDA, CDR2 SQIVND (reference sequence). The V and J ends lost 1 base and 7 bases respectively, with 17 bases between them. This CDR3 is built from 16 residues. CDR3 sequence reads: CASSIVRGRGRQPQHF. In nucleotides, the CDR3 is TGTGCCAGTAGTATAGTACGGGGCAGGGGAAGACAGCCCCAGCATTTT.

Concerning this clonotype: A much larger clone lies a single base off, so this may be a read error. V gene TRBV19 combines with J gene TRBJ2-2; unclear D gene. This CDR3 is built from 14 residues. Trimming removed 4 bases from V and 8 bases from J, with 14 bases in between. Per the germline V gene, CDR1 is LNHDA and CDR2 is SQIVND (reference sequence). CDR3 bases: TGTGCCAGTAGTACCCCCCTACCTTGGGGGGAGCTGTTTTTT. Protein: CASSTPLPWGELFF.

This clonotype showed up just a few times. This chain links TRBV6-5 with TRBJ1-5; perhaps TRBD1 as D (6 bases). V dropped 6 bases and J dropped 4 bases, with 19 bases sitting between them. The CDR3 length is 16 residues. CDR1 is MNHEY and CDR2 is SVGAGI in the germline V gene. The CDR3: CASSPDYRDWNQPQHF. The CDR3 DNA reads TGTGCCAGCAGCCCGGACTACAGGGATTGGAATCAGCCCCAGCATTTT.

The chain uses TRBV24-1 and TRBJ2-3; perhaps TRBD1 as D (6 bases). Per the germline V gene, CDR1 is KGHDR and CDR2 is SFDVKD. The CDR3 covers 15 residues. With 5 bases removed from V and 0 bases from J, the gap between germline ends came to 11 bases. In nucleotides, the CDR3 is TGTGCCACCAGTGGAGGGGGTAAAAGCACAGATACGCAGTATTTT. Translating gives CATSGGGKSTDTQYF.